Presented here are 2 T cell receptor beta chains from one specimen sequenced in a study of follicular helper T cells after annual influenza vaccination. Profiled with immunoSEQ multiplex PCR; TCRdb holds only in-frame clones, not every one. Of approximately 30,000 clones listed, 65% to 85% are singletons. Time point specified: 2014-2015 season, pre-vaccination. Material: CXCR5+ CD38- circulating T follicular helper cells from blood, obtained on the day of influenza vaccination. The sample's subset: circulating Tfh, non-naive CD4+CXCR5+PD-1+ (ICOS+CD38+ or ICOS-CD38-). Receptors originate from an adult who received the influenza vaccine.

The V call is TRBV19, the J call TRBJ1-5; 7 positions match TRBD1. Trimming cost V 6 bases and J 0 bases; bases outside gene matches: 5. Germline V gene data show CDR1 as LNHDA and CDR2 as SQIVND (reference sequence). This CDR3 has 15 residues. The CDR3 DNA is TGTGCCAGTAGGCGGGACAGCGATAGCAATCAGCCCCAGCATTTT. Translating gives CASRRDSDSNQPQHF.

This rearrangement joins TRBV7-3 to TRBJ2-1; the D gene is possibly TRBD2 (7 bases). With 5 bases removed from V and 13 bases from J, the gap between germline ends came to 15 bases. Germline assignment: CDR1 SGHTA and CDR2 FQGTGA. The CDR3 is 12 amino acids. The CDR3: CASSQYRGAQFF. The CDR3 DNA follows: TGTGCCAGCAGCCAATATCGGGGGGCCCAGTTCTTC.